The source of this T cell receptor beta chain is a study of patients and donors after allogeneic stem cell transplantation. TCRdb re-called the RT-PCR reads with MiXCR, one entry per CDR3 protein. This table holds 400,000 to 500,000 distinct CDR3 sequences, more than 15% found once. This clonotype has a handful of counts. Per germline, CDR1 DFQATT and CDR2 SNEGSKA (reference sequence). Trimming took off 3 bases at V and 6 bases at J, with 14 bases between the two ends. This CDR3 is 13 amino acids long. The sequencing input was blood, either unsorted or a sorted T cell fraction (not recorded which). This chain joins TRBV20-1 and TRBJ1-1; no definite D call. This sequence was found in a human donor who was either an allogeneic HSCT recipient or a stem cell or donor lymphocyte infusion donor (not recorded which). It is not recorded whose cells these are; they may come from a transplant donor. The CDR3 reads CSARPFQGAEAFF. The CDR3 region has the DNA TGCAGTGCTAGGCCCTTTCAAGGAGCTGAAGCTTTCTTT.